This T cell receptor beta chain was found in a study of blood T cells in healthy people across ages. Whole-study context: With template switching, about one barcoded beta molecule was captured per two T cells.

Germline loops: CDR1 MNHEY, CDR2 SVGAGI. The CDR3 runs 14 residues. V lost 8 bases and J lost 9, with 20 bases in between. Together with a sample-barcoded 5' primer, a J-beta primer mix was included in a second PCR lasting about 7 to 12 cycles. From the 5' RACE reads, TCRdb called clonotypes with MiXCR, one entry per CDR3 protein. Of around 520,000 distinct CDR3 sequences listed, roughly a quarter are singletons. This clonotype was seen at least ten times. These records were also assigned to another study, of T cells of mothers and their children.

The sequence was collected from a boy aged 2 to 9 in good health. This chain links TRBV6-5 with TRBJ2-4, with D possibly being TRBD2 (6 bases). The sequencing input was blood. The CDR3 region has the DNA TGTGCCAGCGGGAAGGGAGGCCTTCGGGGCATTCAGTACTTC. Translation: CASGKGGLRGIQYF.